The TCR beta chain described here comes from a study of OX40 agonist ivuxolimab in advanced cancers. Study-wide context: An agonistic anti-OX40 (CD134) antibody, ivuxolimab, was used to treat the patients.

Assay used: immunoSEQ multiplex PCR; TCRdb lists only in-frame clones, some missing. The sample has around 34,000 clones, around 86% seen once. Germline CDR1 reads MNHEY; CDR2 reads SVGAGI. Trimming shortened V by 7 bases and J by 4 bases, and 13 bases separated the two germline ends. The CDR3 covers 13 residues. The source material was CD4+ or CD8+ T cells sorted from blood, sampled in a trial of the OX40 agonist ivuxolimab. This clonotype was sampled from an adult with an advanced solid tumor such as melanoma, head and neck, liver or kidney cancer. V and J are TRBV6-5 and TRBJ1-2, with D maybe TRBD1 (6 bases). This CDR3 is CASNPTGTYGYTF. The DNA of the CDR3 is TGTGCCAGCAACCCGACAGGCACCTATGGCTACACCTTC.